The clone carrying this T cell receptor (beta chain) turned up a few times. The antigen remains unidentified. V was shortened by 5 bases and J by 8 bases, with 15 bases between the two germline ends. This CDR3 comprises 14 residues. CDR1 and CDR2 from the germline V gene are LNHDA and SQIVND (reference sequence). The isolated RNA, all of it, was reverse transcribed, so expressed TCRB transcripts were what got sequenced. Using immunoSEQ multiplex PCR, the repertoire was profiled, and TCRdb retains in-frame clones only, with some absent. The repertoire includes 680,000 or so clones, around an eighth of them detected once, and 0.022% sits in the top ten. This sample was taken from a study of beta chain features in type 1 diabetes. By way of CD45RO/CCR7/CD25/CD127/CD95/CD27, the CD4+ regulatory, stem cell-like memory, central memory and naive cells were sorted. Whole-study results and caveats: Fewer insertions but more deletions were seen at VDJ junctions in type 1 diabetes patients. When Type 1 diabetes patients were examined, their TCRB CDR3s proved moderately but significantly shorter in all four CD4+ subsets. A potential influence of HLA type upon TCRB rearrangement remained unresolved herein.

What was sequenced was naive CD4+ T cells from blood. This sequence was found in a man between 18 and 29 years old with type 1 diabetes. The V and J genes are TRBV19 and TRBJ1-4, with a possible D match to TRBD1 (6 bases). CDR3 in amino acids: CASSSNRVGEKLFF. Here the CDR3 DNA reads TGTGCCAGTAGTTCGAACAGGGTCGGGGAAAAACTGTTTTTT.